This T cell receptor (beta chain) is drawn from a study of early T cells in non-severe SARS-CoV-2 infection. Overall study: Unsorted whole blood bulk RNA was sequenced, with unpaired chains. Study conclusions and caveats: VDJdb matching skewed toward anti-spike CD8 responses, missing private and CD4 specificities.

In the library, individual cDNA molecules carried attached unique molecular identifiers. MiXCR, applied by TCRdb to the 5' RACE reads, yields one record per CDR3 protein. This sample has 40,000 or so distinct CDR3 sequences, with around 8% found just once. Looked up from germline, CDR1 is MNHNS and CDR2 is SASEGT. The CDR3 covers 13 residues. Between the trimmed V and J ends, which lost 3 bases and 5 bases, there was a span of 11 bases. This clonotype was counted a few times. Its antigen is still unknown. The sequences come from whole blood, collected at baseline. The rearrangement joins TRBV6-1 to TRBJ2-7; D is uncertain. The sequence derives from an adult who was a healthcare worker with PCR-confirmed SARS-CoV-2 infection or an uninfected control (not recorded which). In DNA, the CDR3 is TGTGCCAGCAGTGATGCCGACGTAGACGAGCAGTACTTC. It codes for CASSDADVDEQYF.